Presented here are 8 T cell receptor beta chains from one specimen sequenced in a study of blood T cell repertoires in COVID-19. Using immunoSEQ multiplex PCR, the repertoire was profiled, and TCRdb retains in-frame clones only, with some absent. This table has 250,000 to 300,000 clones, 70% to 90% appearing once. What was sequenced was peripheral blood. These receptors came from a woman aged 40 to 49 who had recovered from COVID-19.

This chain joins TRBV3-1 (or the pseudogene TRBV3-2) and TRBJ1-1, with D hard to call. The CDR3 sequence is 14 residues long. Trimming took off 1 base at V and 3 bases at J, with 9 bases between the two ends. CDR1 is LGHDT, CDR2 YNNKEL, per germline (reference sequence). CDR3 in DNA: TGTGCCAGCAGCCAAGTTTTCGCGGACACTGAAGCTTTCTTT. Amino acids: CASSQVFADTEAFF.

The V call is TRBV18, the J call TRBJ2-7, with a weak D call TRBD2 (6 bases). The V gene's germline CDR1 is KGHSH and CDR2 LQKENI. V shed 3 bases and J shed 4 bases, with 16 bases lying between them. The CDR3 length is 15 residues. The CDR3 bases are TGTGCCAGCTCACCCGGGGGAACCATAGGATACGAGCAGTACTTC. Translated: CASSPGGTIGYEQYF.

This clone showed up just once. The chain combines TRBV19 with TRBJ1-1; the D gene is possibly TRBD1 (5 bases). CDR3 length: 18 amino acids. Germline V CDR1 and CDR2: LNHDA, SQIVND (reference sequence). Trimming took off 3 bases at V and 6 bases at J, with 26 bases between the two ends. Written as DNA, the CDR3 is TGTGCCAGTAGTATGGGCAACAAGGGTGGTGGGTGGGGCGCTGAAGCTTTCTTT. It yields the protein CASSMGNKGGGWGAEAFF.

The chain joins TRBV19 to TRBJ2-3; 9 nucleotides align to TRBD2. Germline lookup yields CDR1 LNHDA and CDR2 SQIVND (reference sequence). Losses at the gene ends were 6 bases for V and 1 base for J; bases not matched to a gene: 5. The CDR3 loop spans 15 amino acids. CDR3 DNA sequence: TGTGCCAGTAGCCCCGGACTAGCGCGCACAGATACGCAGTATTTT. Translated, it gives CASSPGLARTDTQYF. The variable domain in full, with the rest retrieved from reference TRBV19 and TRBJ2-3, is DGGITQSPKYLFRKEGQNVTLSCEQNLNHDAMYWYRQDPGQGLRLIYYSQIVNDFQKGDIAEGYSVSREKKESFPLTVTSAQKNPTAFYLCASSPGLARTDTQYFGPGTRLTVL.

This clone came up a few times. The rearrangement links TRBV10-3 to TRBJ1-2; maybe TRBD1 (6 bases). The CDR3 is 15 amino acids. V lost 3 bases and J 0 bases, leaving 11 bases between the germline ends. The germline CDR1 and CDR2 sequences are ENHRY and SYGVKD. In nucleotides, the CDR3 is TGTGCCATCAGTGACAGAGGGGGATCTAACTATGGCTACACCTTC. It encodes CAISDRGGSNYGYTF.

This clone was recorded once. The chain couples TRBV11-3 to TRBJ2-5; D may be TRBD2 (5 bases). Per germline, CDR1 SGHNT and CDR2 YENEEA. The CDR3 runs 18 residues. V lost 1 base to trimming and J lost 2 bases, with 20 bases between them. This CDR3 is CASSLGSRLHERQETQYF. As DNA, the CDR3 is TGTGCCAGCAGCTTAGGTTCGCGATTGCATGAGCGGCAAGAGACCCAGTACTTC.

V is TRBV5-5 and J is TRBJ1-5; tentatively, D is TRBD1 (6 bases). CDR1 is SGHKS, CDR2 YYEKEE, per germline (reference sequence). Trimming removed 0 bases at V and 2 bases at J, with 9 bases between. This CDR3 comprises 15 residues. The CDR3 loop reads CASSLDRARNQPQHF. Here the CDR3 DNA reads TGTGCCAGCAGCTTGGACAGGGCCCGCAATCAGCCCCAGCATTTT.

The chain employs TRBV7-2 and TRBJ2-5, with 10 bases matching TRBD1. CDR3 length: 17 residues. V dropped 2 bases and J dropped 1; count of bases not matched to a gene: 7. CDR1 is SGHTA and CDR2 is FQGNSA in the germline V gene. CDR3 sequence: CASSLPGTGVLQETQYF. The CDR3 nucleotides are TGTGCCAGCAGCTTACCGGGGACAGGGGTGCTCCAAGAGACCCAGTACTTC.